This TCR beta chain was captured in a study of response to subunit inactivated influenza vaccine. General observations from the study: Authors proposed each seasonal influenza vaccination draws in few new T cells.

With 1 base clipped from V and 4 bases from J, the junction kept 5 bases outside the gene matches. CDR1 and CDR2 (germline): SNHLY, FYNNEI. The CDR3 has 15 residues. One entry per CDR3 protein results from TCRdb running MiXCR on the RT-PCR reads. The sample shows 500,000 or so distinct CDR3 sequences, 15% to 20% of them seen only once. In regard to this clonotype: What it binds is not known.

This chain joins TRBV2 and TRBJ2-7, with 9 bases fitting TRBD2. This receptor was identified in a man aged 45 to 75 who received an inactivated influenza vaccine. The sample was CD4+ T cells sorted from PBMCs, taken around 25 months after vaccination. In DNA, the CDR3 is TGTGCCAGCAGTGAAGAAGCGGGGGGCCTTTACGAGCAGTACTTC. Its translation: CASSEEAGGLYEQYF. Based on the CDR3 plus reference TRBV2 and TRBJ2-7, the full variable domain is EPEVTQTPSHQVTQMGQEVILRCVPISNHLYFYWYRQILGQKVEFLVSFYNNEISEKSEIFDDQFSVERPDGSNFTLKIRSTKLEDSAMYFCASSEEAGGLYEQYFGPGTRLTVT.